This is a list of T cell receptor beta chains from one sample in a study of blood T cell repertoires in COVID-19. Repertoires were generated with immunoSEQ multiplex PCR, while TCRdb's copy carries only in-frame clones and drops some. The sample records 250,000 to 350,000 clones, roughly 83% being singletons. Sequencing was performed on peripheral blood. The receptors originated from a woman aged 45-65 years with acute or convalescent COVID-19. CDR3s include the opening cysteine and the closing phenylalanine or tryptophan. The order of the fields is V gene, D gene, J gene, CDR3 protein. A D gene is named only where the DNA matches it firmly.

TRBV11-3	TRBD1	TRBJ2-2	CASSPKSTFGTGDTGELFF
TRBV6-1	.	TRBJ1-2	CASSDGTSYGYTF
TRBV5-1	.	TRBJ2-2	CASSPYRDLPAGKGRELFF
TRBV6-5	.	TRBJ1-6	CASSPRDLNNSPLHF
TRBV6-6	.	TRBJ1-5	CASSYQGNQPQHF
TRBV19	TRBD2	TRBJ2-5	CASSAPGLRETQYF
TRBV5-1	TRBD2	TRBJ2-4	CASSPLSGRAKNIQYF
TRBV3-1/TRBV3-2	TRBD1	TRBJ1-6	CASSHQDRADNSPLHF
TRBV9	TRBD2	TRBJ2-1	CASSQTSESYNEQFF
TRBV28	.	TRBJ1-1	CASSGEAEAFF
TRBV28	TRBD2	TRBJ2-7	CASSGTSGRSEQYF
TRBV27	TRBD1	TRBJ1-2	CASRNPGQGSGYTF
TRBV5-1	TRBD2	TRBJ2-1	CASSLPGTSGNTLRKYNEQFF
TRBV18	.	TRBJ2-1	CASSPPRSRQFF
TRBV5-8	TRBD1	TRBJ1-2	CASSLTGTELNTF
TRBV10-3	TRBD1	TRBJ2-3	CAISFKDRGTDTQYF
TRBV2	.	TRBJ1-5	CATRTEGGQPQHF
TRBV19	.	TRBJ1-5	CASSIEGGQPQHF
TRBV19	TRBD1	TRBJ1-1	CASSTWGRGHTEAFF
TRBV9	.	TRBJ2-7	CASSPHLGAGLKSYEQYF
TRBV2	.	TRBJ1-2	CASRGQSYGYTF
TRBV30	TRBD1	TRBJ1-5	CAWSVRTGNSNQPQHF
TRBV28	.	TRBJ2-7	CASSAQADATTYEQYF
TRBV5-1	.	TRBJ2-1	CASSLSTRGSYNEQFF
TRBV28	TRBD1	TRBJ1-2	CASSTTGTENYGYTF
TRBV5-5	.	TRBJ2-7	CASSLGPGEGYEQYF
TRBV5-1	.	TRBJ2-7	CASSLAGDSYEQYF
TRBV5-1	TRBD2	TRBJ2-7	CASGAGGRVYEQYF
TRBV2	TRBD2	TRBJ2-3	CASRSTSASDTQYF
TRBV5-6	.	TRBJ2-7	CASSLVGGFYSPYYEQYF
TRBV4-2	.	TRBJ2-3	CASSQRGGTGMKTDTQYF
TRBV9	TRBD2	TRBJ2-7	CASSQSGTSVYEQYF
TRBV6-5	.	TRBJ1-2	CASSYGSDYGYTF
TRBV7-9	.	TRBJ1-4	CASSLVQGSTNEKLFF
TRBV11-2	.	TRBJ1-2	CASSLSSEGYTF
TRBV5-4	TRBD2	TRBJ2-1	CASSPESGRAWYEQFF
TRBV2	TRBD2	TRBJ2-4	CASSEDSGGKNIQYF
TRBV27	.	TRBJ1-4	CASSLSRGGSIVF
TRBV7-2	.	TRBJ1-4	CASSFRENEKLFF
TRBV18	.	TRBJ1-4	CASNDRTNEKLFF
TRBV19	.	TRBJ2-1	CASSLWTEQFF
TRBV19	.	TRBJ1-5	CASTWQGRQPQHF
TRBV19	.	TRBJ1-1	CASSTGFDTEAFF
TRBV2	.	TRBJ1-5	CASSQETASNQPQHF
TRBV18	.	TRBJ2-1	CASSPMPGNEQFF
TRBV10-3	.	TRBJ2-7	CAGSGGGGSYEQYF
TRBV28	.	TRBJ1-1	CASSYRSLGLNTEAFF
TRBV27	.	TRBJ2-2	CASSPNRDFLLGAGELFF
TRBV7-9	.	TRBJ1-5	CASTNLGGRNQPQHF
TRBV24-1	TRBD1	TRBJ1-2	CATSDWRDRDTYGYTF
TRBV11-2	.	TRBJ2-1	CASSSGDWGYNEQFF
TRBV7-2	TRBD1	TRBJ1-5	CASSLGTGERHF
TRBV7-2	.	TRBJ2-1	CASSLKAGSYNEQFF